This T cell receptor beta chain was captured in a study of control samples from healthy donors and cancer patients. Deletions cut 4 bases from V and 16 bases from J, with 23 bases between. The CDR3 is 14 residues long. The germline gives CDR1 LGHDT, CDR2 YNNKEL (reference sequence). The assay was immunoSEQ multiplex PCR, and TCRdb's table has in-frame clones only and misses some. The sample consists of 130,000 to 150,000 clones, 90% to 95% of them appearing once. Material: PBMCs. This TCR was recovered from a man between 60 and 70 years old with colorectal cancer. The rearrangement uses TRBV3-1 (or the pseudogene TRBV3-2) and TRBJ1-5, with D tentatively TRBD1 (5 bases). CDR3 in amino acids: CASSPRDGTYPTHF. The CDR3, as DNA: TGTGCCAGCAGCCCCCGGGACGGAACCTACCCAACACATTTT.